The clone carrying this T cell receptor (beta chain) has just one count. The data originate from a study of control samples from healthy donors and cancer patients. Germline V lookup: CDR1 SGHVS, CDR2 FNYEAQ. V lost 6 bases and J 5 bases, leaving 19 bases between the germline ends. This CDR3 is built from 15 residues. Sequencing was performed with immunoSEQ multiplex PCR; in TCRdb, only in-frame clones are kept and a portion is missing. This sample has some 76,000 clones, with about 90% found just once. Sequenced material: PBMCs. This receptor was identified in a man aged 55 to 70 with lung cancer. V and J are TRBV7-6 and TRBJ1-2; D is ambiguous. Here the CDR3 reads CASSQIPGEGYGYTF. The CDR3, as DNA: TGTGCCAGCAGTCAAATTCCGGGCGAAGGGTATGGCTACACCTTC.